Here is one T cell receptor (beta chain) with its context. One end of the junction does not line up with germline, which may come from a read error. The protocol was immunoSEQ multiplex PCR, while the TCRdb copy is restricted to in-frame clones and leaves out a portion. Of almost 55,000 clones in the sample, 70% to 85% are singletons; the top ten hold 2.5% to 4%. These data originate in a study of radiotherapy plus CTLA-4 blockade in lung cancer. The length of the CDR3 is 15 residues. CDR1 is MGHRA, CDR2 YSYEKL, per germline. Focal radiation and CTLA-4 blockade (ipilimumab) were tested in chemo-refractory metastatic non-small-cell lung cancer patients.

This sequence was found in a human donor with non-small cell lung cancer who had a partial response to radiotherapy plus ipilimumab. This rearrangement joins TRBV4-1 to TRBJ1-2; possibly TRBD1 for D (5 bases). The sequencing here drew on peripheral blood, taken from a patient treated with radiotherapy plus ipilimumab. CDR3 bases: TGCGCCAGCAGCCGAAGCCCGACAGAACCCCCCGCGTCTTTCTTC. Its protein is CASSRSPTEPPASFF.